These T cell receptor beta chains were read from a single sample in a study of T cell changes during pregnancy in multiple sclerosis. Using immunoSEQ multiplex PCR, the repertoire was profiled, and TCRdb retains in-frame clones only, with some absent. The table shows tens of thousands of clones, with 90% occurring only once. Sequencing used peripheral blood, obtained in the third trimester of pregnancy. Every receptor here comes from a female donor in good health, enrolled as a control in a pregnancy study. Both conserved end residues are part of each CDR3. Each record gives: V gene, J gene, clone size, D gene, CDR3 protein, CDR3 DNA. D genes are given only for firm matches. Expanded clones are given a class, and other clones once, few, many or no size at all.

>TRBV7-9|TRBJ2-3|.|TRBD2
CASSSGLAGVTDTQYF
TGTGCCAGCAGCTCGGGACTAGCGGGGGTCACAGATACGCAGTATTTT
>TRBV6-5|TRBJ1-2|once|.
CASSYQTGTNYGYTF
TGTGCCAGCAGTTACCAGACAGGAACTAACTATGGCTACACCTTC
>TRBV11-3|TRBJ2-2|.|.
CASSLLTGELFF
TGTGCCAGCAGCTTACTCACCGGGGAGCTGTTTTTT
>TRBV27|TRBJ2-1|.|TRBD2
CATSGGAPKGYNEQFF
TGCGCAACCAGCGGGGGGGCCCCCAAAGGCTACAATGAGCAGTTCTTC
>TRBV11-2|TRBJ2-7|.|TRBD2
CASSLGTSEFYEQYF
TGTGCCAGCAGCTTAGGTACTAGCGAATTCTACGAGCAGTACTTC
>TRBV11-2|TRBJ2-1|.|TRBD2
CASSLGSTSGGYNEQFF
TGTGCCAGCAGCTTAGGCTCCACTAGCGGGGGGTACAATGAGCAGTTCTTC
>TRBV12-5|TRBJ1-6|.|.
CASGAAPDRFGSPLHF
TGTGCTAGTGGCGCCGCCCCCGACAGGTTTGGTTCACCCCTCCACTTT
>TRBV7-2|TRBJ2-1|.|TRBD1
CASSLAAGGGPTSGEQFF
TGTGCCAGCAGCTTAGCGGCAGGGGGCGGACCTACATCTGGTGAGCAGTTCTTC
>TRBV7-8|TRBJ2-1|.|TRBD1
CASSIQGATYNEQFF
TGTGCCAGCAGCATACAGGGGGCTACCTACAATGAGCAGTTCTTC
>TRBV5-4|TRBJ2-1|.|TRBD2
CASSLAGGNEQFF
TGTGCCAGCAGCCTAGCGGGAGGCAATGAGCAGTTCTTC
>TRBV6-5|TRBJ2-3|.|.
CASSYTPLGGTDTQYF
TGTGCCAGCAGTTACACACCCCTGGGGGGAACAGATACGCAGTATTTT
>TRBV9|TRBJ2-2|.|TRBD1
CASSVGTVNTGELFF
TGTGCCAGCAGCGTCGGGACAGTGAACACCGGGGAGCTGTTTTTT
>TRBV5-1|TRBJ2-2|.|.
CASSLDLATGELFF
TGCGCCAGCAGCTTGGATCTAGCGACCGGGGAGCTGTTTTTT
>TRBV11-1|TRBJ2-7|.|TRBD1
CASSLQGSGGFDEQYF
TGTGCCAGCAGCCTACAGGGTTCAGGGGGCTTCGACGAGCAGTACTTC
>TRBV5-1|TRBJ1-5|once|.
CASSLVPGFSNQPQHF
TGCGCCAGCAGCTTGGTTCCGGGGTTCAGCAATCAGCCCCAGCATTTT